This T cell receptor beta chain was identified in a study of identical twins. TCRdb fed the 5' RACE reads into MiXCR, producing one record per CDR3 protein. Among around 510,000 distinct CDR3 sequences listed, 13% to 15% were seen once. Trimming left V 0 bases short and J 6 bases short, with 6 bases between. The germline CDR1 and CDR2 sequences are GTSNPN and SVGIG (reference sequence). This CDR3 has 11 residues. A further study also used this sample, focusing on yellow fever vaccine responses in identical twins.

The chain links TRBV30 to TRBJ2-7; D unclear. The sequenced material came from CD4+ T cells sorted from blood. The clonotype comes from a woman in her late teens or twenties in good health. The CDR3 nucleotides read TGTGCCTGGAGTGTAGGGTTCGAGCAGTACTTC. Translation gives CAWSVGFEQYF.